This T cell receptor beta chain emerged from a study of technical replicates of blood from a few donors. The CDR3 spans 15 residues. V was trimmed by 5 bases and J by 0 bases, leaving 11 bases between them. Germline assignment: CDR1 LNHDA and CDR2 SQIVND (reference sequence). TCRdb keeps only in-frame clones here, not all; method: immunoSEQ multiplex PCR. Of 75,000 to 80,000 clones in the sample, 90% to 95% were seen once. The sample taken for sequencing was T cells isolated from PBMCs. The chain joins TRBV19 to TRBJ1-3; D may be TRBD1 (5 bases). The receptor was isolated from a human donor in good health. This CDR3 is CASSRTGRSGNTIYF. The CDR3 coding sequence is TGTGCCAGTAGTCGAACAGGCCGCTCTGGAAACACCATATATTTT.